The sequence of this TCR beta chain was determined in a study of blood T cell repertoires in COVID-19 (dated by TCRdb to about 2020). About the investigation overall: Samples from collaborators originated in the United States, Italy and Spain and spanned both the acute and convalescent phases of COVID-19. The prospective study material was composed of cDNA or gDNA derived from T cells, B-cell-depleted T cells, or PBMCs. The dataset comprised deeply sampled blood TCRbeta repertoires from subjects exposed to, actively infected with, or recovered from COVID-19. The repertoires were made available in a free public database intended to serve as a resource for research on the immune response to SARS-CoV-2. The samples were drawn from the first 160 participants of the ongoing ImmuneRACE study and from 1,254 subjects provided by 6 global collaborators. Sample metadata almost always included a de-identified subject ID, COVID-19 status, age in years and sex. HLA class I and class II types, where available, came from metadata supplied by the sample provider rather than from assay-based typing.

The collaborating institutions used their own protocols to collect whole blood in K2EDTA tubes. Collaborator samples were shipped for TCRbeta analysis as frozen whole blood, isolated PBMCs, or DNA extracted from either sample type. The immunoSEQ Assay, a bias-controlled multiplex PCR, was used to amplify TCRbeta CDR3 regions from genomic DNA. As for the original processing: Within the assay, amplification of reference gene primers was used to estimate how many nucleated cells each sample contained. Sequence reads were collapsed and filtered to measure the absolute abundance of every unique TCRbeta CDR3 rearrangement. For each sample, productive Simpson clonality was calculated by taking the square root of Simpson's diversity index across productive rearrangements. TCRdb's version of the immuneACCESS table is confined to in-frame rearrangements and falls short of the full clone set. An unresolved V gene accounts for under half of the shortfall where checked; the remainder is of unknown origin. Clone size and V and J calls were adopted from that table, with D and trimming inferred from the DNA. The sample includes 20,000 to 30,000 clones, with around 86% observed a single time. The ten most abundant clones make up around 28% of the sample.

As concerns this clone: The antigen it recognizes is unknown. No much larger clonotype is one base removed from it; base qualities were not supplied.

What the work shows at the level of the full study, not this receptor alone: The amount of clinical and demographic metadata varied by source and participant and was provided uncurated.

The germline V gene supplies CDR1 MNHEY and CDR2 SVGAGI. The CDR3 goes from the cysteine to the phenylalanine over 13 residues. Only the CDR3 DNA stays, 39 bases, in frame from base 1. Deletion took 6 bases off V and 5 bases off J, with a span of 13 bases between the germline ends. This receptor was taken from a human donor with active COVID-19. The donor label of this sample is uncertain. The sample taken for sequencing was peripheral blood. Recombination linked TRBV6-5 to TRBJ2-5, and TRBD2 may be the D gene, going by 5 matching bases. The DNA is TGTGCCAGCAGAGCAGAGGGTAGGGAGACCCAGTACTTC. Its coded protein is CASRAEGRETQYF.